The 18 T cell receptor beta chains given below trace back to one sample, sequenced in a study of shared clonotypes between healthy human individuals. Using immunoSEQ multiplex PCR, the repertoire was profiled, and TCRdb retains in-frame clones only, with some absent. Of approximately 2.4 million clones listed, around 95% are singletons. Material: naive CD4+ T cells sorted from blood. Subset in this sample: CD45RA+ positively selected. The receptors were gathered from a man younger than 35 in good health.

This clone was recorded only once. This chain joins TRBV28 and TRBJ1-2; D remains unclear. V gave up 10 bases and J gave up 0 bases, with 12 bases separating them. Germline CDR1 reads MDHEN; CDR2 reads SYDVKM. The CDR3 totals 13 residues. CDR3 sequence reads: CANQDGSNYGYTF. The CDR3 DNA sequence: TGTGCCAACCAGGACGGTTCTAACTATGGCTACACCTTC.

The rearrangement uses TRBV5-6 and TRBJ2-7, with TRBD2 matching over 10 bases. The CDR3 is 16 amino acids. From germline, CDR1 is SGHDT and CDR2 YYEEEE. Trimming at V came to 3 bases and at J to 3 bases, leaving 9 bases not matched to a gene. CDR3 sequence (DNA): TGTGCCAGCAGCTGGGATCTAGCGGGGGCGGACTACGAGCAGTACTTC. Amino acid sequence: CASSWDLAGADYEQYF.

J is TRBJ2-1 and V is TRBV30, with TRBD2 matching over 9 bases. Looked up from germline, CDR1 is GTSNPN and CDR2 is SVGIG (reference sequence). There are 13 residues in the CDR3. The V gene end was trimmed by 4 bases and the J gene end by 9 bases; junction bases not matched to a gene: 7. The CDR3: CAWKAGGGIEQFF. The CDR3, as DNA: TGTGCCTGGAAAGCGGGAGGCGGGATTGAGCAGTTCTTC.

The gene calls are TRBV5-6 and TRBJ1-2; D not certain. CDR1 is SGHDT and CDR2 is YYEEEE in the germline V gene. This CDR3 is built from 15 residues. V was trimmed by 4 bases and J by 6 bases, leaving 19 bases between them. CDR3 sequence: CASSPNPTGSHGYTF. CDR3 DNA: TGTGCCAGCAGCCCGAATCCTACGGGGTCGCATGGCTACACCTTC.

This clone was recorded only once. The CDR3 protein is CASSIGTVAKNIQYF. The CDR3 DNA follows: TGTGCCAGTAGTATAGGGACGGTAGCCAAAAACATTCAGTACTTC. This chain connects TRBV19 to TRBJ2-4; D remains ambiguous. Trimming removed 1 base from V and 0 bases from J, with 7 bases in between. Germline assignment: CDR1 LNHDA and CDR2 SQIVND (reference sequence). This CDR3 region has 15 residues.

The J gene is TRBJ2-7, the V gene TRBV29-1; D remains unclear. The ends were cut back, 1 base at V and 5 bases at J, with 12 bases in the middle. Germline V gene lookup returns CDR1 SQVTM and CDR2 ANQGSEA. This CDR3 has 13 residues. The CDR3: CSVEGTIQDEQYF. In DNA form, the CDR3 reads TGCAGCGTTGAAGGAACGATTCAGGACGAGCAGTACTTC.

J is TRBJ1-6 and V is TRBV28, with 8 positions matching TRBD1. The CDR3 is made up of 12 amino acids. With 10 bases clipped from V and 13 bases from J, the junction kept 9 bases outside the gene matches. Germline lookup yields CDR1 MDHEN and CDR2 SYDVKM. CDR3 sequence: CAIGTGSRPLHF. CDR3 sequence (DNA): TGTGCCATCGGGACAGGTTCTCGGCCCCTCCACTTT.

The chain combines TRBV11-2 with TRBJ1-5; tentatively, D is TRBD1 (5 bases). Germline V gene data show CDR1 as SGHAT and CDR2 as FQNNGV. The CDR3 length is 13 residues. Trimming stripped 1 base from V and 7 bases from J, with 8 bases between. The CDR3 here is CASSLVDNQPQHF. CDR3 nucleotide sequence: TGTGCCAGCAGCTTAGTGGACAACCAGCCCCAGCATTTT.

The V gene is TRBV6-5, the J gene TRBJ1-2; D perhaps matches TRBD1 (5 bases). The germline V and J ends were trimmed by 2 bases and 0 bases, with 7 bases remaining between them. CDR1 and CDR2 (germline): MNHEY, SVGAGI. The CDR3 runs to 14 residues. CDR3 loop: CASSYGATNYGYTF. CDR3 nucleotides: TGTGCCAGCAGTTACGGGGCAACTAACTATGGCTACACCTTC.

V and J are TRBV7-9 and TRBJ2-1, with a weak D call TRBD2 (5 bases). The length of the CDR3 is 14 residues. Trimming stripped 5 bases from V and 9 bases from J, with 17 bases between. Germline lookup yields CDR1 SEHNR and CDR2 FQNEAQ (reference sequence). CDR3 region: CASSKDPIGGEQFF. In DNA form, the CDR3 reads TGTGCCAGCAGCAAAGACCCGATAGGAGGTGAGCAGTTCTTC.

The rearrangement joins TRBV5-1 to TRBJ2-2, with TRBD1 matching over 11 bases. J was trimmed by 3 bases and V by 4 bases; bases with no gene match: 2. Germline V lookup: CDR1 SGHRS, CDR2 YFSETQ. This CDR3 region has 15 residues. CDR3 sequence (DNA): TGCGCCAGCAGCAGGACAGGGGGCGACACCGGGGAGCTGTTTTTT. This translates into CASSRTGGDTGELFF.

CDR3 amino acids: CASRQDRGNQPQHF. CDR3 nucleotides: TGTGCCAGCAGACAGGACAGGGGAAATCAGCCCCAGCATTTT. V is TRBV2 and J is TRBJ1-5; 9 bases agree with TRBD1. This CDR3 contains 14 residues. In germline, CDR1 is SNHLY, CDR2 FYNNEI. Trimming took 6 bases from V and 4 from J; bases not matched to a gene: 4.

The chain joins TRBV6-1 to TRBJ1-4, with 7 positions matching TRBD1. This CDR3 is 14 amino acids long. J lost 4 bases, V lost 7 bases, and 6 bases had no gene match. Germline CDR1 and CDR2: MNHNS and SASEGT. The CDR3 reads CASKTGPVNEKLFF. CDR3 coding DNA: TGTGCCAGCAAGACAGGGCCTGTTAATGAAAAACTGTTTTTT.

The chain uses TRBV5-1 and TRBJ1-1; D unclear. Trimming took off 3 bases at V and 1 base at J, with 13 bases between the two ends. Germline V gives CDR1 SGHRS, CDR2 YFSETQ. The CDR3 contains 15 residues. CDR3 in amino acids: CASSSERMANTEAFF. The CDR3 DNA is TGCGCCAGCAGCTCGGAGCGGATGGCGAACACTGAAGCTTTCTTT.

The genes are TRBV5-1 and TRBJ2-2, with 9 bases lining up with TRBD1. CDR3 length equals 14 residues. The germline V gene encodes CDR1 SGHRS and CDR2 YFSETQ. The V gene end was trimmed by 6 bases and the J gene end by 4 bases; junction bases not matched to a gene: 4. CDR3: CASTRQGGTGELFF. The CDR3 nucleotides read TGCGCCAGCACCCGACAGGGGGGCACCGGGGAGCTGTTTTTT.

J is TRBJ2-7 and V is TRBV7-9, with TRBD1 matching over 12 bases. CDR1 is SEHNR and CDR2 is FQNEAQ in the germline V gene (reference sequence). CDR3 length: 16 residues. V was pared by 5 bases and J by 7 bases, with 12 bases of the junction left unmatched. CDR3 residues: CASSAITGQGAREQYF. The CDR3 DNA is TGTGCCAGCAGCGCGATAACGGGACAGGGGGCCAGGGAGCAGTACTTC.

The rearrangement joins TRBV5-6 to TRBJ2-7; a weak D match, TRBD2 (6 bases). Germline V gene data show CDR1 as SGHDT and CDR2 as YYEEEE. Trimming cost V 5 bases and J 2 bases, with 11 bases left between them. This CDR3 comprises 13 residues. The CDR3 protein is CASSRDFPYEQYF. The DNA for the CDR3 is TGTGCCAGCAGTCGGGACTTTCCCTACGAGCAGTACTTC.

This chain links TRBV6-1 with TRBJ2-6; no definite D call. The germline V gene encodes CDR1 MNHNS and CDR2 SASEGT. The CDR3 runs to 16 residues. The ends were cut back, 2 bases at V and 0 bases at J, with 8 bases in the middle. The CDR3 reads CASSEWADSGANVLTF. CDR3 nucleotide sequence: TGTGCCAGCAGTGAATGGGCAGACTCTGGGGCCAACGTCCTGACTTTC.